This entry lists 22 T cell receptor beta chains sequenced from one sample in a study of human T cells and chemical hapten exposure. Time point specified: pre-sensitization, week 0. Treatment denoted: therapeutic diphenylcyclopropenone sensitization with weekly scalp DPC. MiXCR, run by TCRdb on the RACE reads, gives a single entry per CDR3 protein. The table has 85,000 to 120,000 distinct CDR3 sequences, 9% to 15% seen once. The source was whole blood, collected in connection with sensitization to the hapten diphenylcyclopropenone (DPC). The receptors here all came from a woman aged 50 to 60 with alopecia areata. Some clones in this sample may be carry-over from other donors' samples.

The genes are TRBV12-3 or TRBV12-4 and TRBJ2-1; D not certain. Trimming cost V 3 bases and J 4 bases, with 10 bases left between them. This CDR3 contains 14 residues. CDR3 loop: CASSFATSYNEQFF. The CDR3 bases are TGTGCCAGCAGTTTCGCTACCTCTTACAATGAGCAGTTCTTC.

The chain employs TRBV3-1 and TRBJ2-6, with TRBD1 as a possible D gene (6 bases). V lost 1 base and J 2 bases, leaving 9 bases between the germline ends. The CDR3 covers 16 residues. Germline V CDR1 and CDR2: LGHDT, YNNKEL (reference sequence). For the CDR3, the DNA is TGTGCCAGCAGCCAAGGGGGACACCCTGGGGCCAACGTCCTGACTTTC. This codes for CASSQGGHPGANVLTF.

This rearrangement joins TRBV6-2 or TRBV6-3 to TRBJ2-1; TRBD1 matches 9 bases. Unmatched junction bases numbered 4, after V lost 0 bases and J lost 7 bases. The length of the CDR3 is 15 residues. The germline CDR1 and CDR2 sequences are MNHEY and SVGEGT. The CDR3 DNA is TGTGCCAGCAGTTACTCGGACAGGGGAGGGAATGAGCAGTTCTTC. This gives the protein CASSYSDRGGNEQFF.

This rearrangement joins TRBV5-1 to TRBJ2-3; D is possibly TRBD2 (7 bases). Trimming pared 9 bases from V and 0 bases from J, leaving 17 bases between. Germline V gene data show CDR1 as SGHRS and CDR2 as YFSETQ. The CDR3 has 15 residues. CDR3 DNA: TGCGCCACTCGCCGGGGGGCGGGGAGCACAGATACGCAGTATTTT. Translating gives CATRRGAGSTDTQYF.

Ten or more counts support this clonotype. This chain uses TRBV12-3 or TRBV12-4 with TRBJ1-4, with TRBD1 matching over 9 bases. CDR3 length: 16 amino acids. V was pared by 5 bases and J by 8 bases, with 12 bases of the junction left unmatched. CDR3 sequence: CASSPLSGTGREKLFF. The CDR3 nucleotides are TGTGCCAGCAGTCCTCTCTCCGGGACAGGGCGAGAAAAACTGTTTTTT.

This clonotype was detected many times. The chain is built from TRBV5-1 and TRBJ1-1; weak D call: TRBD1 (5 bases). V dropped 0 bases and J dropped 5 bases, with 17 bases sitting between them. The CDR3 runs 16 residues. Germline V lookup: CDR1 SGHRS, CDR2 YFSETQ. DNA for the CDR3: TGCGCCAGCAGCTTGGGGGGACCAGGGAAGGGGACTGAAGCTTTCTTT. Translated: CASSLGGPGKGTEAFF.

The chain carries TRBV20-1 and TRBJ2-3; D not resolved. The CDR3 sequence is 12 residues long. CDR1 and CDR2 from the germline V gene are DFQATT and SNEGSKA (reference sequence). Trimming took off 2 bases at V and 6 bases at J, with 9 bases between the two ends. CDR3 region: CSARTASDTQYF. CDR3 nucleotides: TGCAGTGCTAGAACGGCGTCGGATACGCAGTATTTT.

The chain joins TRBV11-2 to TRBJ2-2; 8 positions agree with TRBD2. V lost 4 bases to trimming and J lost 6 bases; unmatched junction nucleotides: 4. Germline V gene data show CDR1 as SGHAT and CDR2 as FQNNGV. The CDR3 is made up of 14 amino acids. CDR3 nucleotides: TGTGCCAGCAGCTACCAACTAGCGGCCGGGGAGCTGTTTTTT. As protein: CASSYQLAAGELFF.

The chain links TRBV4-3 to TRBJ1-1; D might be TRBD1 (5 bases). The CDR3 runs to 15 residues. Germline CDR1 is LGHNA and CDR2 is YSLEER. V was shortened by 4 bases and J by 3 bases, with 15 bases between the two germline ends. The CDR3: CASSPEVDRDTEAFF. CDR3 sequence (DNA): TGCGCCAGCAGCCCAGAGGTAGACAGAGACACTGAAGCTTTCTTT.

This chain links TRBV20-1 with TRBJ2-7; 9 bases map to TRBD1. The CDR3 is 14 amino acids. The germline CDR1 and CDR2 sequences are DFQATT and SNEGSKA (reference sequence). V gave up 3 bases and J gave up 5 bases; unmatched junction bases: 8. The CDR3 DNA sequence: TGCAGTGCTAGCCCCGGGACAGGGATCCACGAGCAGTACTTC. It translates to CSASPGTGIHEQYF.

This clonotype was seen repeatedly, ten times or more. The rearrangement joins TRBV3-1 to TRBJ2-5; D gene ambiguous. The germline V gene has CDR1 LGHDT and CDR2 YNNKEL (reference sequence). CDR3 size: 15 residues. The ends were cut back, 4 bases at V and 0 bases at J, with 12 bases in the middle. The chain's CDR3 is CASSPTYQYQETQYF. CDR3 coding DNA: TGTGCCAGCAGCCCGACCTACCAGTACCAAGAGACCCAGTACTTC.

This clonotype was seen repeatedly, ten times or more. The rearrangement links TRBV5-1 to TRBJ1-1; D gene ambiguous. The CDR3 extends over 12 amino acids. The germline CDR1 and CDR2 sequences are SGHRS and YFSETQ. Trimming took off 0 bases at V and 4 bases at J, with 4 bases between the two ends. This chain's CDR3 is CASSLVGTEAFF. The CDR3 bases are TGCGCCAGCAGCTTGGTGGGCACTGAAGCTTTCTTT.

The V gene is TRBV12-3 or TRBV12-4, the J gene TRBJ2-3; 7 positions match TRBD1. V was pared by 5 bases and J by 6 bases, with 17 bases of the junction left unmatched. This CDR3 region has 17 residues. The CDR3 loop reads CASSHPPDREGLDTQYF. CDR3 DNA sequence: TGTGCCAGCAGTCATCCCCCCGACAGGGAAGGTTTGGATACGCAGTATTTT.

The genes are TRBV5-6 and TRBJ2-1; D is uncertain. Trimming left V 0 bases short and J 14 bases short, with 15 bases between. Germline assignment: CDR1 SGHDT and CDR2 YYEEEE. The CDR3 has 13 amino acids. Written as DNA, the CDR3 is TGTGCCAGCAGCTTGGGAGCTGGGCCCCGAAAGTTCTTC. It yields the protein CASSLGAGPRKFF.

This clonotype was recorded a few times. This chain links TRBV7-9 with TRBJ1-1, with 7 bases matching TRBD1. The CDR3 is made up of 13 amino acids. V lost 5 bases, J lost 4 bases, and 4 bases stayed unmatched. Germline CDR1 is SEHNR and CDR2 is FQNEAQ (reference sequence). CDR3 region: CASSETGATEAFF. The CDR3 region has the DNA TGTGCCAGCAGCGAAACAGGGGCCACTGAAGCTTTCTTT. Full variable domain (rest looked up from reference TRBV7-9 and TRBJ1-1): DTGVSQNPRHKITKRGQNVTFRCDPISEHNRLYWYRQTLGQGPEFLTYFQNEAQLEKSRLLSDRFSAERPKGSFSTLEIQRTEQGDSAMYLCASSETGATEAFFGQGTRLTVV.

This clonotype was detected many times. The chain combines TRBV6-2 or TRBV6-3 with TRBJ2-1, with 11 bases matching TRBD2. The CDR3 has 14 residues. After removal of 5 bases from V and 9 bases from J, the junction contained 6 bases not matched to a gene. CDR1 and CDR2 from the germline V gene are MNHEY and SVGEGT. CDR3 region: CASSRGTSGLEQFF. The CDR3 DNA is TGTGCCAGCAGTCGCGGGACTAGCGGCCTTGAGCAGTTCTTC.

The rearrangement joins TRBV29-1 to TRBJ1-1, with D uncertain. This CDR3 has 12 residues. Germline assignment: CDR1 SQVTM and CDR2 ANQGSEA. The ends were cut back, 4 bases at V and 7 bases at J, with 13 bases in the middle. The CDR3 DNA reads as TGCAGCGTTGCTTACGCAGTGAGTGAAGCTTTCTTT. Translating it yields CSVAYAVSEAFF.

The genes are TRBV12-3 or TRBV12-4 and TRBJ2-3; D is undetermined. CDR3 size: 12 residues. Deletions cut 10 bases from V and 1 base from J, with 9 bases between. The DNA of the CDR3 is TGTGCCAAAAGTCGGGGCACAGATACGCAGTATTTT. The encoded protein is CAKSRGTDTQYF.

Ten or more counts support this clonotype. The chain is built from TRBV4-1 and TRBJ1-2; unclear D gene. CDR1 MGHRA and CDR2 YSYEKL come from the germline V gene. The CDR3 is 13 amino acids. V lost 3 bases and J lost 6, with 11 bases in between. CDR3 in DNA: TGCGCCAGCAGCCACACAGAGAGAGATGGCTACACCTTC. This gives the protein CASSHTERDGYTF.

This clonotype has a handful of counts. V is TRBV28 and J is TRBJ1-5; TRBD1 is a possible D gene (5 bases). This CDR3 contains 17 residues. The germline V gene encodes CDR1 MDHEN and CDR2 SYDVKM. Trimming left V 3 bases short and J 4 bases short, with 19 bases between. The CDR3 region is CASSFSYGTDFNQPQHF. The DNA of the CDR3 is TGTGCCAGCAGTTTTTCCTATGGGACGGACTTTAATCAGCCCCAGCATTTT.

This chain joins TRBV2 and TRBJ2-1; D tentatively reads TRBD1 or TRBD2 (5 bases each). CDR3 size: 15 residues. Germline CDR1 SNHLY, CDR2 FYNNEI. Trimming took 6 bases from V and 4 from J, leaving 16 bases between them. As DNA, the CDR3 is TGTGCCAGCAGGCATGACAGAGGGTTTTACAATGAGCAGTTCTTC. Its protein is CASRHDRGFYNEQFF.

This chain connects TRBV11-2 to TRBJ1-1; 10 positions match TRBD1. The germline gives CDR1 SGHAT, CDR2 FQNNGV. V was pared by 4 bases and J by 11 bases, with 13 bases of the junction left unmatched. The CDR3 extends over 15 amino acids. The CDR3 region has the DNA TGTGCCAGCAGCTCCTACCTGACAGGGGGCGACAGGGCTTTCTTT. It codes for CASSSYLTGGDRAFF. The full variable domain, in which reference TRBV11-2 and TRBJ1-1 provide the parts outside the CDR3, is EAGVAQSPRYKIIEKRQSVAFWCNPISGHATLYWYQQILGQGPKLLIQFQNNGVVDDSQLPKDRFSAERLKGVDSTLKIQPAKLEDSAVYLCASSSYLTGGDRAFFGQGTRLTVV.